The 24 T cell receptor beta chains below were found in one sample sequenced in a study of post-analysis software for immune sequencing data. Study-wide results and caveats: Five TRBV segments, including TRBV5-6, TRBV5-1 and TRBV20-1, were more frequent in patients than controls.

The antigens for these receptors are not known. Carried by the TCR beta cDNA libraries were unique molecular identifiers. TCRdb reprocessed the PCR reads with MiXCR, giving one entry per CDR3 protein. The sample has hundreds of thousands of distinct CDR3 sequences, 25% to 30% seen once. What was sequenced was blood. Every receptor here comes from a girl aged 5-17 years with multiple sclerosis.

This clonotype has more than one count but fewer than ten. Germline and junction disagree at one end, which may indicate a read error. The chain employs TRBV3-1 and TRBJ2-6; D perhaps matches TRBD2 (6 bases). This CDR3 contains 14 residues. In germline, CDR1 is LGHDT, CDR2 YNNKEL (reference sequence). The CDR3 DNA is TGTGCCAGCAGCCAAGATCCGGGGGTCAACGTCCTGACTTTC. Amino acids: CASSQDPGVNVLTF.

This clonotype was counted only a few times. The genes are TRBV20-1 and TRBJ2-3; D not resolved. This CDR3 has 12 residues. Germline CDR1 and CDR2: DFQATT and SNEGSKA (reference sequence). Trimming took 3 bases from V and 4 from J, leaving 8 bases between them. The CDR3 loop is CSASLSPDTQYF. The CDR3, as DNA: TGCAGTGCTAGTCTCTCCCCAGATACGCAGTATTTT.

Comments on this clonotype: A much larger clone lies a single base off, so this may be a read error. The V gene is TRBV20-1, the J gene TRBJ2-1; TRBD2 is a possible D gene (6 bases). Germline V gives CDR1 DFQATT, CDR2 SNEGSKA (reference sequence). This CDR3 is built from 12 residues. V gave up 6 bases and J gave up 9 bases, with 15 bases separating them. The CDR3 region is CSAAGTQAEQFF. CDR3 coding DNA: TGCAGTGCGGCAGGGACTCAGGCTGAGCAGTTCTTC.

This clonotype was detected a few times. The rearrangement uses TRBV28 and TRBJ2-5; TRBD1 or TRBD2 may be the D gene (5 bases each). The germline CDR1 and CDR2 sequences are MDHEN and SYDVKM. Deletions cut 5 bases from V and 8 bases from J, with 30 bases between. The CDR3 runs to 18 residues. DNA for the CDR3: TGTGCCAGCAGTCCACTTACGTCCTCGGGACGAGTTCGCCCCACCCAGTACTTC. Its protein product is CASSPLTSSGRVRPTQYF.

The sample holds a few counts of this clonotype. The chain is built from TRBV6-5 and TRBJ2-7; D remains ambiguous. Trimming removed 2 bases from V and 4 bases from J, with 21 bases in between. The CDR3 has 17 amino acids. Germline loops: CDR1 MNHEY, CDR2 SVGAGI. Here the CDR3 reads CASSYRSLIPARYEQYF. The CDR3 nucleotides read TGTGCCAGCAGTTACCGTTCACTCATCCCTGCGCGGTACGAGCAGTACTTC.

Only a few counts were recorded for this clonotype. The chain is built from TRBV5-1 and TRBJ2-1; 11 bases align to TRBD2. With 6 bases clipped from V and 8 bases from J, the junction kept 7 bases outside the gene matches. Germline V gives CDR1 SGHRS, CDR2 YFSETQ. This CDR3 spans 14 amino acids. CDR3 amino acids: CASMVTSGSDEQFF. The CDR3 DNA reads as TGCGCCAGCATGGTAACTAGCGGGAGCGATGAGCAGTTCTTC.

The chain carries TRBV20-1 and TRBJ2-7, with 13 bases lining up with TRBD2. This CDR3 is built from 15 residues. The germline gives CDR1 DFQATT, CDR2 SNEGSKA (reference sequence). With 2 bases clipped from V and 6 bases from J, the junction kept 7 bases outside the gene matches. The DNA of the CDR3 is TGCAGTGCTAGACGGACTAGCGGGAGTCGTTCCGAGCAGTACTTC. It encodes CSARRTSGSRSEQYF.

CDR3 sequence reads: CAGPMGQIRETQYF. Here the CDR3 DNA reads TGTGCCGGACCCATGGGACAGATTCGAGAGACCCAGTACTTC. This chain uses TRBV28 with TRBJ2-7; 7 bases fit TRBD1. The J call may be incorrect, as the DNA end agrees better with TRBJ2-5. The CDR3 spans 14 residues. Germline loops: CDR1 MDHEN, CDR2 SYDVKM.

On this clonotype itself: One end of the junction does not line up with germline, which may come from a read error. The chain combines TRBV3-1 with TRBJ2-3; no reliable D call. In germline, CDR1 is LGHDT, CDR2 YNNKEL (reference sequence). The length of the CDR3 is 12 residues. CDR3 nucleotides: TGTGCCAACAGCCTCTCTGGGCATACGCAGTATTTT. Translating gives CANSLSGHTQYF.

V gene TRBV7-2 combines with J gene TRBJ2-3; D is tentatively TRBD1 or TRBD2 (5 bases each). V was shortened by 1 base and J by 1 base, with 15 bases between the two germline ends. CDR1 and CDR2 from the germline V gene are SGHTA and FQGNSA. This CDR3 is 17 amino acids long. This CDR3 is CASSLGPRGGGTDTQYF. The CDR3 DNA is TGTGCCAGCAGCTTAGGACCACGGGGCGGAGGCACAGATACGCAGTATTTT.

The chain has TRBV20-1 and TRBJ2-4; a weak D match, TRBD2 (8 bases). V lost 8 bases, J lost 5 bases, and 19 bases lay in between. CDR3 length equals 14 residues. Germline V gene lookup returns CDR1 DFQATT and CDR2 SNEGSKA (reference sequence). CDR3 DNA: TGCAGTCTAAGGGGGCGGGGACTAGAAAACATTCAGTACTTC. The encoded protein is CSLRGRGLENIQYF.

This clonotype was recorded a few times. The chain joins TRBV6-2 or TRBV6-3 to TRBJ2-7; D is ambiguous. Per the germline V gene, CDR1 is MNHEY and CDR2 is SVGEGT. The CDR3 has 14 amino acids. Trimming removed 7 bases from V and 3 bases from J, with 16 bases in between. The CDR3 DNA follows: TGTGCCAGCACGTTCTCGTCCAGACTCTACGAGCAGTACTTC. This encodes CASTFSSRLYEQYF.

This clonotype was detected a few times. The rearrangement uses TRBV4-1 and TRBJ2-3; D might be TRBD1 (5 bases). Germline CDR1 is MGHRA and CDR2 is YSYEKL. V lost 4 bases, J lost 7 bases, and 12 bases lay in between. The CDR3 contains 13 residues. The CDR3 loop reads CASSPPGAYTQYF. Here the CDR3 DNA reads TGCGCCAGCAGCCCCCCTGGGGCATATACGCAGTATTTT.

The V call is TRBV7-2, the J call TRBJ2-5, with D tentatively TRBD1 (6 bases). Germline loops: CDR1 SGHTA, CDR2 FQGNSA. V lost 5 bases and J 1 base, leaving 14 bases between the germline ends. There are 15 residues in the CDR3. This CDR3 reads CASSPMRTVQETQYF. Here the CDR3 DNA reads TGTGCCAGCAGCCCCATGAGGACAGTCCAAGAGACCCAGTACTTC.

Ten or more counts support this clonotype. The chain couples TRBV6-1 to TRBJ2-3; possibly TRBD2 for D (6 bases). The V end was cut by 5 bases, the J end by 1 base, with 10 bases between. Germline loops: CDR1 MNHNS, CDR2 SASEGT. The CDR3 covers 14 residues. CDR3 in DNA: TGTGCCAGCAGTCGGTCGGGGGGCACAGATACGCAGTATTTT. Translation gives CASSRSGGTDTQYF.

This clonotype was recorded a few times. V usage is TRBV28 and J usage is TRBJ1-4; 8 bases fit TRBD1. The ends lost 8 bases at V and 6 bases at J; junction bases unmatched: 5. The CDR3 has 13 amino acids. Germline values: CDR1 MDHEN, CDR2 SYDVKM. In DNA, the CDR3 is TGTGCCAGCCAGGGGGCGAGTGATGAAAAACTGTTTTTT. Its protein product is CASQGASDEKLFF.

This clonotype was seen a handful of times. The rearrangement uses TRBV5-1 and TRBJ2-6; D unclear. V was shortened by 2 bases and J by 1 base, with 10 bases between the two germline ends. CDR1 is SGHRS and CDR2 is YFSETQ in the germline V gene. The CDR3 is made up of 16 amino acids. CDR3 bases: TGCGCCAGCAGCTTCGTCACATCTTCTGGGGCCAACGTCCTGACTTTC. Amino acid sequence: CASSFVTSSGANVLTF.

The sample holds many counts of this clonotype. The chain couples TRBV5-1 to TRBJ2-3; TRBD2 agrees at 9 bases. Germline CDR1 SGHRS, CDR2 YFSETQ. The CDR3 sequence is 16 residues long. Unmatched junction bases numbered 12, after V lost 4 bases and J lost 6 bases. The CDR3: CASSTDSGGTGDTQYF. The CDR3 DNA reads TGCGCCAGCAGCACCGATAGCGGGGGTACCGGCGATACGCAGTATTTT.

This chain joins TRBV28 and TRBJ1-5; D perhaps matches TRBD1 (6 bases). The CDR3 is 15 amino acids. Trimming took 6 bases from V and 3 from J, leaving 15 bases between them. Germline V lookup: CDR1 MDHEN, CDR2 SYDVKM. CDR3 nucleotide sequence: TGTGCCAGCAGCTTTCGGGGGGGCAACAATCAGCCCCAGCATTTT. It specifies CASSFRGGNNQPQHF.

J is TRBJ2-2 and V is TRBV4-3; the D gene is possibly TRBD2 (6 bases). Per the germline V gene, CDR1 is LGHNA and CDR2 is YSLEER. The ends were cut back, 3 bases at V and 3 bases at J, with 11 bases in the middle. The CDR3 covers 15 residues. Here the CDR3 reads CASSQAGLYTGELFF. The CDR3 nucleotides read TGCGCCAGCAGCCAGGCGGGACTTTACACCGGGGAGCTGTTTTTT.

There are a few counts of this clonotype. The rearrangement uses TRBV6-4 and TRBJ2-3; TRBD2 matches at 8 bases. V lost 6 bases, J lost 4 bases, and 6 bases stayed unmatched. CDR1 is MRHNA, CDR2 SNTAGT, per germline. The CDR3 contains 14 residues. This CDR3 is CASRKGGLADTQYF. In DNA, the CDR3 is TGTGCCAGCAGGAAGGGGGGACTAGCAGATACGCAGTATTTT.

This clonotype was counted only a few times. The chain employs TRBV12-3 or TRBV12-4 and TRBJ1-1; D might be TRBD1 (5 bases). The CDR3 is 15 amino acids. V was clipped by 6 bases and J by 3 bases, with 17 bases between them. CDR3: CASRPTGGWDTEAFF. The CDR3 coding sequence is TGTGCCAGCAGACCGACGGGGGGGTGGGACACTGAAGCTTTCTTT.

Details on this clonotype: Its ends do not fully match the called genes, so a read error is possible. The chain employs TRBV11-2 and TRBJ2-1, with a weak D call TRBD2 (7 bases). Germline loops: CDR1 SGHAT, CDR2 FQNNGV. The CDR3 sequence is 15 residues long. The CDR3 is CASNLLGGAVGEQFF. DNA for the CDR3: TGTGCCAGCAACTTATTAGGGGGGGCCGTTGGTGAGCAGTTCTTC. Full variable domain (remainder filled in from reference TRBV11-2 and TRBJ2-1): EAGVAQSPRYKIIEKRQSVAFWCNPISGHATLYWYQQILGQGPKLLIQFQNNGVVDDSQLPKDRFSAERLKGVDSTLKIQPAKLEDSAVYLCASNLLGGAVGEQFFGPGTRLTVL.

Points on this clonotype: The junction and the germline gene differ at one end; a read error may be behind it. The chain links TRBV7-2 to TRBJ2-2, with TRBD2 identical over 11 bases. The CDR3 contains 18 residues. Germline loops: CDR1 SGHTA, CDR2 FQGNSA. CDR3 sequence reads: CACSLATSGTANTGELFF. CDR3 DNA: TGTGCCTGCAGCTTAGCGACTAGCGGGACTGCGAACACCGGGGAGCTGTTTTTT.